This TCR beta chain was found in a study of T cells after yellow fever vaccination. General study results and limits: Almost none of the vaccine-responding clonotypes turned up in sorted memory subsets on day 0, the data showed. By day 5 rather than day 15, the secondary response had peaked, though it was weaker.

TCRdb processed the 5' RACE reads anew with MiXCR; each CDR3 protein has one entry. Among 25,000 to 30,000 distinct CDR3 sequences listed, 4% to 5% were seen once. This clonotype occurred many times. The source is a man aged 18 to 29 who received the YFV17D yellow fever vaccine. The source was PBMCs, either bulk or a sorted T-cell subset (CD4+, CD8+, memory, or dextramer-sorted; not recorded which), collected on the day of the yellow fever booster vaccination.

The CDR3 reads CASSSSFDGYTF. Here the CDR3 DNA reads TGTGCCAGCAGTTCTTCCTTCGATGGCTACACCTTC. The V and J genes are TRBV12-3 or TRBV12-4 and TRBJ1-2; D unclear. V shed 4 bases and J shed 6 bases, with 9 bases lying between them. The length of the CDR3 is 12 residues.